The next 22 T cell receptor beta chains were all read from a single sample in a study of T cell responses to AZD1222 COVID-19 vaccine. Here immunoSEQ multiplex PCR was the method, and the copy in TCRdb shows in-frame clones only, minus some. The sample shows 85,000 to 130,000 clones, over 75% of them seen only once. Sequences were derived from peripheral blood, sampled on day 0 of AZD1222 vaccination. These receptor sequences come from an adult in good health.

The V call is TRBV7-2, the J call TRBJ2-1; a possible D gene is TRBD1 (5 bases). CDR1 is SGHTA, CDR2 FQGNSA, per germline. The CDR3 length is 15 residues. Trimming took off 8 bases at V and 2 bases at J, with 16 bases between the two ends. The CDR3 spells CASRVAQGAYNEQFF. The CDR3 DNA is TGTGCCAGCCGGGTGGCCCAAGGGGCCTACAATGAGCAGTTCTTC. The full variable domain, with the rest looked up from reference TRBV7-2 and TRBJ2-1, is GAGVSQSPSNKVTEKGKDVELRCDPISGHTALYWYRQSLGQGLEFLIYFQGNSAPDKSGLPSDRFSAERTGGSVSTLTIQRTQQEDSAVYLCASRVAQGAYNEQFFGPGTRLTVL.

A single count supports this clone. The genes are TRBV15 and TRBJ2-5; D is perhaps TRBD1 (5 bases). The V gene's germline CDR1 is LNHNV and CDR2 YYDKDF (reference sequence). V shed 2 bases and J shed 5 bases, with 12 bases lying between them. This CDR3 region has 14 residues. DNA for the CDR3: TGTGCCACCAGCAGAACCCCAGGGTCCGAGACCCAGTACTTC. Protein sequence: CATSRTPGSETQYF.

CDR3 nucleotide sequence: TGTGCCACGCGACAGGGGGAATTCGTTGATGAAAAACTGTTTTTT. Residues: CATRQGEFVDEKLFF. The chain carries TRBV27 and TRBJ1-4; 9 nucleotides align to TRBD1. CDR1 MNHEY and CDR2 SMNVEV come from the germline V gene (reference sequence). V shed 10 bases, J shed 6 bases, and the junction held 12 bases outside the gene matches. The CDR3 contains 15 residues.

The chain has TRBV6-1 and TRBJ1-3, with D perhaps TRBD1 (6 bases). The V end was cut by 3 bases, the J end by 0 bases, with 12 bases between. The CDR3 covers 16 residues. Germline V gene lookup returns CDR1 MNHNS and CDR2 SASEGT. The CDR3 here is CASSEGGPYSGNTIYF. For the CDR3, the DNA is TGTGCCAGCAGTGAGGGGGGGCCTTACTCTGGAAACACCATATATTTT.

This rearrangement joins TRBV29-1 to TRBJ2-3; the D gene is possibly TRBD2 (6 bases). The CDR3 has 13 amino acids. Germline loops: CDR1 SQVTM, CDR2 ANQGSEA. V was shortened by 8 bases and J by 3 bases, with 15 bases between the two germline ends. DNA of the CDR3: TGCAGCACGACTAGTGGGGAGACAGATACGCAGTATTTT. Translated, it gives CSTTSGETDTQYF.

The CDR3 loop reads CASSWDRAYEQYF. The CDR3 nucleotides read TGTGCCAGCAGTTGGGACAGGGCGTACGAGCAGTACTTC. The chain links TRBV6-5 to TRBJ2-7; 9 bases map to TRBD1. The CDR3 runs to 13 residues. Germline lookup yields CDR1 MNHEY and CDR2 SVGAGI. With 4 bases clipped from V and 4 bases from J, the junction kept 2 bases outside the gene matches.

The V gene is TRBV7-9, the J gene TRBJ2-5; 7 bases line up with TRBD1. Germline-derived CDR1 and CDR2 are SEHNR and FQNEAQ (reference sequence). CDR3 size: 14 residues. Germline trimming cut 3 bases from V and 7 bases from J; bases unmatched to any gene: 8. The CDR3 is CASSFPGGKGTQYF. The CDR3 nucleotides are TGTGCCAGCAGCTTCCCAGGGGGTAAGGGGACCCAGTACTTC.

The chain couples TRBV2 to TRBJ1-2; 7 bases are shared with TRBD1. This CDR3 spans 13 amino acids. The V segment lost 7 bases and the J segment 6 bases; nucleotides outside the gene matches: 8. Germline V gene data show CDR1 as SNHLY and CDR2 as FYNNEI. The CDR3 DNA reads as TGTGCCAGCATGGCGACAGGGTATGATGGCTACACCTTC. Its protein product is CASMATGYDGYTF.

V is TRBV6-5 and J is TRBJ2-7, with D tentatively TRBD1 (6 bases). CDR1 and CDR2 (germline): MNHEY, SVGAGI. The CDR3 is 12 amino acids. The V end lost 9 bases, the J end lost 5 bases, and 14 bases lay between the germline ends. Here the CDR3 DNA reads TGTGCCAGTGGCAGGGGAACCCACGAGCAGTACTTC. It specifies CASGRGTHEQYF.

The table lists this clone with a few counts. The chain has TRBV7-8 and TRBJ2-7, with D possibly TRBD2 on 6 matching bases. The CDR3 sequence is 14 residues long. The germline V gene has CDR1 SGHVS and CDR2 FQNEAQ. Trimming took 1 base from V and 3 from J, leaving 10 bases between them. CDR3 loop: CASSLVMGGYEQYF. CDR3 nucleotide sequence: TGTGCCAGCAGCTTAGTGATGGGGGGCTACGAGCAGTACTTC.

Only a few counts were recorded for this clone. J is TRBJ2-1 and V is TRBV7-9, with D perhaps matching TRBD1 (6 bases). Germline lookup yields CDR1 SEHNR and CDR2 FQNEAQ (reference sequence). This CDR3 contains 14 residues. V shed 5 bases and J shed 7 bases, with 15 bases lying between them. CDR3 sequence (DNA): TGTGCCAGCAGCCATCCGCAGGGGTGGAATGAGCAGTTCTTC. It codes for CASSHPQGWNEQFF.

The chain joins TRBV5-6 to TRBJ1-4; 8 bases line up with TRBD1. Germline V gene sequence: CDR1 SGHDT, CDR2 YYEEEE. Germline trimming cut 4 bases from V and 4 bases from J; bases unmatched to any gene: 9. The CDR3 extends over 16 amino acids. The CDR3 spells CASSVLQGELNEKLFF. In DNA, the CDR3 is TGTGCCAGCAGCGTGTTACAGGGGGAGCTTAATGAAAAACTGTTTTTT. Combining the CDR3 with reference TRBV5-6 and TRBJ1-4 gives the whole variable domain DAGVTQSPTHLIKTRGQQVTLRCSPKSGHDTVSWYQQALGQGPQFIFQYYEEEERQRGNFPDRFSGHQFPNYSSELNVNALLLGDSALYLCASSVLQGELNEKLFFGSGTQLSVL.

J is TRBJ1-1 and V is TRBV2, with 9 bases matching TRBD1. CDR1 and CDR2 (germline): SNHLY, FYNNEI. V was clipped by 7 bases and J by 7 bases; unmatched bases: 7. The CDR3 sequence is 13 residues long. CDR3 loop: CASIGTGRFEAFF. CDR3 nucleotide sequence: TGTGCCAGCATTGGGACAGGGCGTTTTGAAGCTTTCTTT. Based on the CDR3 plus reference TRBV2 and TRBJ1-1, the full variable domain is EPEVTQTPSHQVTQMGQEVILRCVPISNHLYFYWYRQILGQKVEFLVSFYNNEISEKSEIFDDQFSVERPDGSNFTLKIRSTKLEDSAMYFCASIGTGRFEAFFGQGTRLTVV.

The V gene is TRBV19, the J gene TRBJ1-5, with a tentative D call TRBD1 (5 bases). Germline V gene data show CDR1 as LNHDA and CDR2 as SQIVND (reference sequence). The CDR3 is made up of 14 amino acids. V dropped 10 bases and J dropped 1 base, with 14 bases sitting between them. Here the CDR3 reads CATAPGPSNQPQHF. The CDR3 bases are TGTGCCACTGCCCCGGGGCCCAGCAATCAGCCCCAGCATTTT. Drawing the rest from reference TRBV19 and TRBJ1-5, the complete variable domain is DGGITQSPKYLFRKEGQNVTLSCEQNLNHDAMYWYRQDPGQGLRLIYYSQIVNDFQKGDIAEGYSVSREKKESFPLTVTSAQKNPTAFYLCATAPGPSNQPQHFGDGTRLSIL.

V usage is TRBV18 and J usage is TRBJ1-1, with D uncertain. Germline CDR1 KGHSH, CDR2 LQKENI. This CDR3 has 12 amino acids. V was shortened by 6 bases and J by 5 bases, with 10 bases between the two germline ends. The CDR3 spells CASSFDGTEAFF. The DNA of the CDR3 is TGTGCCAGCTCTTTCGACGGTACTGAAGCTTTCTTT.

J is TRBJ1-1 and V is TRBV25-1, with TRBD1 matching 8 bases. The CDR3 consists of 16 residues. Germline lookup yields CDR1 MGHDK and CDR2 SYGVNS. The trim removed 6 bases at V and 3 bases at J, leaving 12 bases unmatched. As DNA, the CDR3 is TGTGCCAGCAGGCCCGAAGTCACAGGGGGGTACACTGAAGCTTTCTTT. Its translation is CASRPEVTGGYTEAFF.

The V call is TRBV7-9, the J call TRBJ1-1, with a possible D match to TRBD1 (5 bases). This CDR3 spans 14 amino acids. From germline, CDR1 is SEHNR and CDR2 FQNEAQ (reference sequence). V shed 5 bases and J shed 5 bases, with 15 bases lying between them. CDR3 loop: CASSASGLLTEAFF. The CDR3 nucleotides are TGTGCCAGCAGCGCTTCAGGGTTGTTGACTGAAGCTTTCTTT.

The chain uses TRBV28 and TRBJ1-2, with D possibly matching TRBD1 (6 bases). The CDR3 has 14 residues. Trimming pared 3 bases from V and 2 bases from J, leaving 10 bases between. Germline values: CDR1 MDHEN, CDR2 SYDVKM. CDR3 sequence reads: CASSFVQGNYGYTF. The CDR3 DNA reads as TGTGCCAGCAGTTTCGTTCAGGGGAACTATGGCTACACCTTC.

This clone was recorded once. CDR3 DNA: TGTGCCATCAGCCCAGGGCGATACTCCTCTGGAAACACCATATATTTT. This encodes CAISPGRYSSGNTIYF. The chain combines TRBV10-3 with TRBJ1-3; weak D call: TRBD1 (5 bases). CDR3 length equals 16 residues. Germline-derived CDR1 and CDR2 are ENHRY and SYGVKD. V lost 6 bases, J lost 0 bases, and 15 bases lay in between.

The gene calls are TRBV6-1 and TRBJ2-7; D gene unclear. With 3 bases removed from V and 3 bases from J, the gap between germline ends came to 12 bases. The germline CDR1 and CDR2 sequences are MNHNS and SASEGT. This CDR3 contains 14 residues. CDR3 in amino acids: CASSDRGNYYEQYF. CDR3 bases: TGTGCCAGCAGTGACCGTGGGAACTACTACGAGCAGTACTTC.

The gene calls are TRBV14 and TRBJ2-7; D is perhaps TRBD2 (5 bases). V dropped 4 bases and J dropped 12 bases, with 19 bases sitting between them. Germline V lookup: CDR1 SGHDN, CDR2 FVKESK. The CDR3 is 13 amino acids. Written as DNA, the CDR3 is TGTGCCAGCAGCCCAGGACTTTGGGGAATCCTGTACTTC. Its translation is CASSPGLWGILYF.

Here the CDR3 DNA reads TGTGCCAGCAGCCTCCCCAGGGGCAGCACTGAAGCTTTCTTT. Protein sequence: CASSLPRGSTEAFF. The chain links TRBV5-6 to TRBJ1-1; the D gene is possibly TRBD1 (6 bases). The V gene's germline CDR1 is SGHDT and CDR2 YYEEEE. Trimming took off 4 bases at V and 4 bases at J, with 14 bases between the two ends. There are 14 residues in the CDR3.